The clone carrying this T cell receptor beta chain was counted once. This sample stems from a study of blood T cell repertoires in COVID-19. Whole-study context: Acute-phase and convalescent COVID-19 samples originated in the United States, Italy and Spain.

The germline V gene encodes CDR1 SGHDN and CDR2 FVKESK. V was shortened by 4 bases and J by 0 bases, with 16 bases between the two germline ends. This CDR3 is built from 17 residues. In the authors' methods: Scientists estimated how many nucleated cells there were by amplifying reference gene primers. The protocol was immunoSEQ multiplex PCR, while the TCRdb copy is restricted to in-frame clones and leaves out a portion. V, J and clone size derive from that table, while D and trimming were established from the DNA sequence. The sample consists of some 190,000 clones, almost 90% of them appearing once.

V usage is TRBV14 and J usage is TRBJ2-1, with D perhaps matching TRBD2 (6 bases). Sequenced input: peripheral blood. The source is a young man with active or convalescent COVID-19. The CDR3 spells CASSPRASASSYNEQFF. In nucleotides, the CDR3 is TGTGCCAGCAGCCCGAGGGCTAGCGCGAGCTCCTACAATGAGCAGTTCTTC.